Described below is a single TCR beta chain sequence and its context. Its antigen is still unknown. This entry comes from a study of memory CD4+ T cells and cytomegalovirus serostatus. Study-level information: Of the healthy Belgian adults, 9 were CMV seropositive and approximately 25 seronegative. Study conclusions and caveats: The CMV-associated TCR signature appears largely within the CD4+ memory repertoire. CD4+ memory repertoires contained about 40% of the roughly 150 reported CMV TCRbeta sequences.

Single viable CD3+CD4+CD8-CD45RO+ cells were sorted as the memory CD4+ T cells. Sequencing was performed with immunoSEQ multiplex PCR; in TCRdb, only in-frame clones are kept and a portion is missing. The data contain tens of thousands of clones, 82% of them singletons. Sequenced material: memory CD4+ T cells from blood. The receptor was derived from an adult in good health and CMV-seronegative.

CDR3: CAWGALDEQYF. In DNA, the CDR3 is TGTGCCTGGGGGGCCTTGGACGAGCAGTACTTC. The rearrangement links TRBV30 to TRBJ2-7; perhaps TRBD1 as D (5 bases). The germline V and J ends were trimmed by 5 bases and 5 bases, with 10 bases remaining between them. This CDR3 is 11 amino acids long. Per germline, CDR1 GTSNPN and CDR2 SVGIG (reference sequence).